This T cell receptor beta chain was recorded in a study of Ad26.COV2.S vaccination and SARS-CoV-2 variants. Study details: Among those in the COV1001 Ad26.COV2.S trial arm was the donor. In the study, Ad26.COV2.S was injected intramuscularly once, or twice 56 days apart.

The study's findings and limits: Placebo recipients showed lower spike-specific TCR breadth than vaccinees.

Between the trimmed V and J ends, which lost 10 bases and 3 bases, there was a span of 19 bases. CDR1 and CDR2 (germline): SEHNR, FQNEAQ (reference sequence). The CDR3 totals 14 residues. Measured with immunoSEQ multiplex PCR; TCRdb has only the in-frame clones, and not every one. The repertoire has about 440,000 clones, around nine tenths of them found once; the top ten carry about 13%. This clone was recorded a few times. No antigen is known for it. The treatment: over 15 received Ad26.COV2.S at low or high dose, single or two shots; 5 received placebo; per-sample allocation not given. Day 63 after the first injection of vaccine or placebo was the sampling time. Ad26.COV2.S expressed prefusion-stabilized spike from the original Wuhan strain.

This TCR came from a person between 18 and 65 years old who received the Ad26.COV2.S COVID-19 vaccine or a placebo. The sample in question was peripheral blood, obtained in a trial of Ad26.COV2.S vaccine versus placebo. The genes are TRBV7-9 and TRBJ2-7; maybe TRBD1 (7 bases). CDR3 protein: CAIEYRQGGYEQYF. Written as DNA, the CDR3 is TGTGCCATCGAGTACAGACAGGGAGGCTACGAGCAGTACTTC.